Below, 6 T cell receptor beta chains from the same sample are listed, as sequenced in a study of blood T cell repertoires in COVID-19. Measured with immunoSEQ multiplex PCR; TCRdb has only the in-frame clones, and not every one. There are about 220,000 clones in the sample; 83% occur only once, and about 2.5% lies in the top ten. What was sequenced was peripheral blood. The receptors originated from a middle-aged woman with active or convalescent COVID-19.

J is TRBJ2-7 and V is TRBV7-2; TRBD1 might be the D (5 bases). In germline, CDR1 is SGHTA, CDR2 FQGNSA. The V end lost 5 bases, the J end lost 9 bases, and 14 bases lay between the germline ends. This CDR3 is 12 amino acids long. The chain's CDR3 is CASSPQGSGQYF. The DNA for the CDR3 is TGTGCCAGCAGCCCCCAGGGATCCGGGCAGTACTTC. The variable domain in full, completed from reference TRBV7-2 and TRBJ2-7, reads GAGVSQSPSNKVTEKGKDVELRCDPISGHTALYWYRQSLGQGLEFLIYFQGNSAPDKSGLPSDRFSAERTGGSVSTLTIQRTQQEDSAVYLCASSPQGSGQYFGPGTRLTVT.

The rearrangement uses TRBV15 and TRBJ2-7; 7 positions match TRBD2. The V gene's germline CDR1 is LNHNV and CDR2 YYDKDF (reference sequence). This CDR3 has 15 amino acids. V shed 1 base and J 5 bases; nucleotides not matched to a gene: 8. DNA for the CDR3: TGTGCCACCAGCAGAGGGGAGGGCGGGATGGACGAGCAGTACTTC. Its protein product is CATSRGEGGMDEQYF.

The rearrangement links TRBV5-1 to TRBJ2-4; TRBD2 matches 9 bases. The CDR3 loop spans 17 amino acids. The V gene end was trimmed by 0 bases and the J gene end by 6 bases; junction bases not matched to a gene: 10. Per the germline V gene, CDR1 is SGHRS and CDR2 is YFSETQ. CDR3 sequence: CASSLEYSGGGTNIQYF. DNA for the CDR3: TGCGCCAGCAGCTTGGAATATAGCGGGGGAGGTACAAACATTCAGTACTTC. The full variable domain, its missing parts supplied by reference TRBV5-1 and TRBJ2-4, is KAGVTQTPRYLIKTRGQQVTLSCSPISGHRSVSWYQQTPGQGLQFLFEYFSETQRNKGNFPGRFSGRQFSNSRSEMNVSTLELGDSALYLCASSLEYSGGGTNIQYFGAGTRLSVL.

The rearrangement links TRBV12-3 or TRBV12-4 to TRBJ1-2; possible D gene TRBD1, 5 bases. V was cut by 1 base and J by 3 bases, with 6 bases left in between. This CDR3 region has 13 residues. CDR3 region: CASSLGGDYGYTF. DNA for the CDR3: TGTGCCAGCAGTTTAGGGGGGGACTATGGCTACACCTTC.

In this sample, this clone turned up a few times. The rearrangement links TRBV7-2 to TRBJ1-2; D is ambiguous. V was shortened by 2 bases and J by 4 bases, with 14 bases between the two germline ends. The CDR3 totals 15 residues. Germline V gives CDR1 SGHTA, CDR2 FQGNSA. The CDR3 DNA sequence: TGTGCCAGCAGCTTATCAGGAGGTACCACCTATGGCTACACCTTC. Translated, it gives CASSLSGGTTYGYTF.

This rearrangement joins TRBV10-3 to TRBJ2-7; tentatively, D is TRBD1 (6 bases). The CDR3 contains 13 residues. The germline CDR1 and CDR2 sequences are ENHRY and SYGVKD. V lost 1 base and J 2 bases, leaving 6 bases between the germline ends. CDR3 DNA sequence: TGTGCCATCAGTGAGTGGGACACCTACGAGCAGTACTTC. It translates to CAISEWDTYEQYF.